The 20 T cell receptor beta chains below all came from one sample that was sequenced in a study of relationships among human T cell subsets. Semiquantitative ARM-PCR amplified T cell receptor alpha and beta CDR3 regions from mRNA. In ARM-PCR, communal superprimers followed tagged nested gene-specific primers for exponential amplification. MiXCR was run by TCRdb on the multiplex PCR reads, yielding one entry per CDR3 protein. Here the sample spans over 14,000 distinct CDR3 sequences, about 56% being singletons. Sequenced: total T cells sorted from blood. All receptors derive from a man between 35 and 55 years old in good health.

The chain carries TRBV7-9 and TRBJ1-1; D unresolved. CDR1 and CDR2 from the germline V gene are SEHNR and FQNEAQ (reference sequence). The CDR3 contains 14 residues. The germline V and J ends were trimmed by 1 base and 1 base, with 7 bases remaining between them. The DNA for the CDR3 is TGTGCCAGCAGCTTAGGACTGAAGAACACTGAAGCTTTCTTT. Translation: CASSLGLKNTEAFF.

This clonotype was seen only a few times. The chain has TRBV29-1 and TRBJ1-5, with TRBD1 matching over 10 bases. Trimming at V came to 4 bases and at J to 5 bases, leaving 5 bases not matched to a gene. The CDR3 spans 14 residues. Germline CDR1 reads SQVTM; CDR2 reads ANQGSEA. The DNA for the CDR3 is TGCAGCGTTGGGGGACAGGGGTTCGATCAGCCCCAGCATTTT. Encoded protein: CSVGGQGFDQPQHF.

The chain links TRBV11-2 to TRBJ2-7; perhaps TRBD1 as D (6 bases). The ends were cut back, 4 bases at V and 2 bases at J, with 15 bases in the middle. CDR1 is SGHAT and CDR2 is FQNNGV in the germline V gene. This CDR3 is built from 15 residues. CDR3: CASSWTEHSPYEQYF. The CDR3 DNA is TGTGCCAGCAGCTGGACAGAGCACAGTCCCTACGAGCAGTACTTC. The whole variable domain, filled in from reference TRBV11-2 and TRBJ2-7, reads EAGVAQSPRYKIIEKRQSVAFWCNPISGHATLYWYQQILGQGPKLLIQFQNNGVVDDSQLPKDRFSAERLKGVDSTLKIQPAKLEDSAVYLCASSWTEHSPYEQYFGPGTRLTVT.

This clonotype was counted a few times. The chain is built from TRBV11-2 and TRBJ2-3, with D unclear. Germline CDR1 SGHAT, CDR2 FQNNGV. This CDR3 is built from 14 residues. V was cut by 3 bases and J by 0 bases, with 7 bases left in between. CDR3 in DNA: TGTGCCAGCAGCTTGAGCAAAAGCACAGATACGCAGTATTTT. It specifies CASSLSKSTDTQYF.

This sequence joins TRBV5-1 and TRBJ1-5, with D maybe TRBD1 (6 bases). The CDR3 spans 14 residues. V lost 2 bases to trimming and J lost 5 bases, with 11 bases between them. From germline, CDR1 is SGHRS and CDR2 YFSETQ. The CDR3 sequence: CASSFSGEDQPQHF. DNA of the CDR3: TGCGCCAGCAGCTTCTCAGGGGAGGATCAGCCCCAGCATTTT.

In this sample, this clonotype turned up a few times. The chain joins TRBV20-1 to TRBJ1-1; D uncertain. This CDR3 is 14 amino acids long. Germline V gene lookup returns CDR1 DFQATT and CDR2 SNEGSKA (reference sequence). The ends were cut back, 0 bases at V and 2 bases at J, with 10 bases in the middle. CDR3 sequence (DNA): TGCAGTGCTAGAGAAGGGAGGGCTAACACTGAAGCTTTCTTT. Its translation: CSAREGRANTEAFF.

This clonotype has only a few counts. The chain carries TRBV11-3 and TRBJ2-5; perhaps TRBD1 as D (6 bases). The CDR3 consists of 13 residues. Germline V gene sequence: CDR1 SGHNT, CDR2 YENEEA. The V end lost 6 bases, the J end lost 5 bases, and 13 bases lay between the germline ends. DNA for the CDR3: TGTGCCAGCAGTCTAAGGGGGAGTGAGACCCAGTACTTC. The encoded protein is CASSLRGSETQYF.

This clonotype was detected only a few times. CDR3 sequence (DNA): TGTGCCATCAGCAATCGGGGGGCCAGCACAGATACGCAGTATTTT. It is translated as CAISNRGASTDTQYF. V and J are TRBV10-3 and TRBJ2-3; the D gene is possibly TRBD2 (7 bases). CDR3 size: 15 residues. Germline V gene lookup returns CDR1 ENHRY and CDR2 SYGVKD. V lost 6 bases to trimming and J lost 0 bases, with 13 bases between them.

The chain uses TRBV28 and TRBJ2-5; the D gene is possibly TRBD1 (5 bases). Per germline, CDR1 MDHEN and CDR2 SYDVKM. The V gene lost 6 bases and the J gene lost 4 bases, with 12 bases spanning the gap. This CDR3 is 13 amino acids long. CDR3 sequence (DNA): TGTGCCAGCAGAGGGGAAATGCGAGAGACCCAGTACTTC. Translated: CASRGEMRETQYF.

The J gene is TRBJ2-1, the V gene TRBV29-1; perhaps D is TRBD1 or TRBD2 (5 bases each). The CDR3 length is 14 residues. V was clipped by 2 bases and J by 5 bases, with 13 bases between them. In germline, CDR1 is SQVTM, CDR2 ANQGSEA. The CDR3 region is CSVEFRDPNNEQFF. In DNA form, the CDR3 reads TGCAGCGTTGAATTCCGGGACCCAAACAATGAGCAGTTCTTC.

The chain links TRBV7-8 to TRBJ2-5, with D possibly matching TRBD2 (5 bases). Germline V CDR1 and CDR2: SGHVS, FQNEAQ. The CDR3 sequence is 13 residues long. Trimming cost V 9 bases and J 0 bases, with 11 bases left between them. CDR3 amino acids: CASTPADQETQYF. The CDR3 DNA is TGTGCCAGTACACCAGCGGACCAAGAGACCCAGTACTTC.

Concerning this clonotype: This likely comes from a read error, as the CDR3 has no conserved phenylalanine or tryptophan at its end. The J gene is TRBJ1-6, the V gene TRBV2, with a possible D match to TRBD1 (6 bases). This CDR3 region has 14 residues. Germline CDR1 is SNHLY and CDR2 is FYNNEI. V lost 4 bases and J lost 8, with 12 bases in between. The CDR3 region has the DNA TGTGCCAGCAGTGTTCGGACAGACGATTCACCCCTCCACCTT. Protein: CASSVRTDDSPLHL.

The chain joins TRBV20-1 to TRBJ1-1; perhaps TRBD1 as D (6 bases). The V end was cut by 0 bases, the J end by 3 bases, with 17 bases between. The V gene's germline CDR1 is DFQATT and CDR2 SNEGSKA (reference sequence). There are 16 residues in the CDR3. CDR3 amino acids: CSARDVQGRDDTEAFF. The CDR3 coding sequence is TGCAGTGCTAGAGACGTACAGGGTCGCGACGACACTGAAGCTTTCTTT.

The chain combines TRBV5-1 with TRBJ2-7, with a tentative D call TRBD1 (6 bases). The CDR3 covers 14 residues. The germline V and J ends were trimmed by 1 base and 2 bases, with 10 bases remaining between them. Germline V gives CDR1 SGHRS, CDR2 YFSETQ. CDR3 loop: CASSLSWGPYEQYF. DNA of the CDR3: TGCGCCAGCAGCTTGAGCTGGGGGCCCTACGAGCAGTACTTC.

This clonotype turned up a few times. This rearrangement joins TRBV20-1 to TRBJ1-6; D might be TRBD1 (6 bases). Germline-derived CDR1 and CDR2 are DFQATT and SNEGSKA (reference sequence). Trimming left V 6 bases short and J 5 bases short, with 11 bases between. The CDR3 extends over 13 amino acids. CDR3 sequence (DNA): TGCAGTGCCAGGACAGTGGATAATTCACCCCTCCACTTT. Protein: CSARTVDNSPLHF.

The chain couples TRBV5-1 to TRBJ2-1, with 7 bases matching TRBD2. The DNA end favors TRBJ2-5, so the J call may be wrong. The length of the CDR3 is 15 residues. Germline CDR1 and CDR2: SGHRS and YFSETQ. The CDR3 loop is CASSLEGPGGETQYF. The CDR3 DNA reads as TGCGCCAGCAGCTTGGAGGGCCCGGGGGGAGAGACCCAGTACTTC.

This chain joins TRBV20-1 and TRBJ2-3, with D perhaps matching TRBD2 (6 bases). Germline CDR1 and CDR2: DFQATT and SNEGSKA (reference sequence). The CDR3 contains 14 residues. V was trimmed by 3 bases and J by 5 bases, leaving 15 bases between them. The CDR3 nucleotides read TGCAGTGCTAGGGATCCCGGGAGTGGAGATACGCAGTATTTT. This translates into CSARDPGSGDTQYF.

The rearrangement uses TRBV29-1 and TRBJ2-4; D is unresolved. The CDR3 sequence is 15 residues long. The V end lost 5 bases, the J end lost 10 bases, and 24 bases lay between the germline ends. Germline CDR1 reads SQVTM; CDR2 reads ANQGSEA. CDR3 bases: TGCAGCGTTTCGATGCAAGGCAGGAGTGGGAAAATTCAGTACTTC. Protein: CSVSMQGRSGKIQYF.

This clonotype appeared a few times. The genes are TRBV5-8 and TRBJ1-6; 11 bases line up with TRBD1. Germline CDR1 is SGHTS and CDR2 is YDEGEE. The V and J ends lost 5 bases and 10 bases, in that order; junction bases with no gene match: 5. The CDR3 runs to 14 residues. CDR3 nucleotides: TGTGCCAGCAGGGCGGGACAGGGGGGATCACCCCTCCACTTT. Protein sequence: CASRAGQGGSPLHF.

The chain links TRBV11-3 to TRBJ2-3, with D perhaps assigned TRBD1 or TRBD2 (7 bases each). The V end lost 4 bases, the J end lost 5 bases, and 19 bases lay between the germline ends. This CDR3 has 16 residues. Germline V lookup: CDR1 SGHNT, CDR2 YENEEA. DNA of the CDR3: TGTGCCAGCAGCTCCCTCCAGGGGGGGGTAGGAGATACGCAGTATTTT. Protein product: CASSSLQGGVGDTQYF.